The next 6 T cell receptor beta chains were all read from a single sample in a study of OX40 agonist ivuxolimab in advanced cancers. Sequencing used immunoSEQ multiplex PCR; TCRdb keeps in-frame clones, though not all of them. Counted here are around 34,000 clones, 80% to 85% occurring once; the ten biggest clones make up more than 1.2%. This specimen consisted of CD4+ or CD8+ T cells sorted from blood, obtained in a trial of the OX40 agonist ivuxolimab. Receptors originate from an adult with an advanced solid tumor such as melanoma, head and neck, liver or kidney cancer.

The gene calls are TRBV7-3 and TRBJ1-1; D is undetermined. Trimming left V 3 bases short and J 1 base short, with 6 bases between. Germline-derived CDR1 and CDR2 are SGHTA and FQGTGA. The CDR3 covers 13 residues. CDR3 sequence: CASSFSPNTEAFF. The CDR3 DNA sequence: TGTGCCAGCAGCTTTTCCCCGAACACTGAAGCTTTCTTT.

The chain combines TRBV19 with TRBJ1-4; unclear D gene. V lost 0 bases, J lost 0 bases, and 8 bases lay in between. There are 16 residues in the CDR3. Germline CDR1 and CDR2: LNHDA and SQIVND (reference sequence). Written as DNA, the CDR3 is TGTGCCAGTAGTATAGATTGGGTTGCAACTAATGAAAAACTGTTTTTT. This sequence encodes CASSIDWVATNEKLFF.

V usage is TRBV5-1 and J usage is TRBJ2-7; 8 bases line up with TRBD1. V gave up 1 base and J gave up 6 bases; unmatched junction bases: 6. The CDR3 is 14 residues long. Germline V lookup: CDR1 SGHRS, CDR2 YFSETQ. Here the CDR3 reads CASSLRQGAGEQYF. The CDR3 nucleotides are TGCGCCAGCAGCTTGAGGCAGGGGGCAGGCGAGCAGTACTTC. The variable domain in full, completed from reference TRBV5-1 and TRBJ2-7, reads KAGVTQTPRYLIKTRGQQVTLSCSPISGHRSVSWYQQTPGQGLQFLFEYFSETQRNKGNFPGRFSGRQFSNSRSEMNVSTLELGDSALYLCASSLRQGAGEQYFGPGTRLTVT.

The gene calls are TRBV29-1 and TRBJ2-3, with 7 bases aligning to TRBD1. This CDR3 region has 14 residues. After removal of 6 bases from V and 1 base from J, the junction contained 7 bases not matched to a gene. The V gene's germline CDR1 is SQVTM and CDR2 ANQGSEA. CDR3 residues: CSVTTGSRTDTQYF. The DNA for the CDR3 is TGCAGCGTCACGACAGGGTCCCGCACAGATACGCAGTATTTT.

The chain has TRBV9 and TRBJ2-3, with D possibly being TRBD2 (5 bases). The germline V gene has CDR1 SGDLS and CDR2 YYNGEE. The V end was cut by 4 bases, the J end by 1 base, with 13 bases between. This CDR3 region has 15 residues. For the CDR3, the DNA is TGTGCCAGCAGCTCATATGCGGGTGGCACAGATACGCAGTATTTT. It translates to CASSSYAGGTDTQYF.

V usage is TRBV29-1 and J usage is TRBJ2-4, with D uncertain. V lost 3 bases to trimming and J lost 4 bases, with 13 bases between them. Germline V gene data show CDR1 as SQVTM and CDR2 as ANQGSEA. The CDR3 length is 14 residues. The CDR3 nucleotides read TGCAGCGTTGAGCCCCCCGGGTTAAAAAACATTCAGTACTTC. It translates to CSVEPPGLKNIQYF.